This T cell receptor (beta chain) originates from a study of blood T cell repertoires in COVID-19 (dated by TCRdb to 2018 to 2021). For the wider study: Samples covering the acute and convalescent phases of COVID-19 were provided by collaborators in the United States, Italy and Spain. The material from the prospective study consisted of cDNA or gDNA derived from T cells, B-cell-depleted T cells, or PBMCs. The dataset comprised deeply sampled blood TCRbeta repertoires from subjects exposed to, actively infected with, or recovered from COVID-19. The repertoires were released in a freely available public database meant as a resource for research on the immune response to SARS-CoV-2. The samples were drawn from two sources: the first 160 participants of the ongoing ImmuneRACE study, and 1,000 to 1,500 subjects contributed by 6 global collaborators. A de-identified subject ID, COVID-19 status, age in years and sex were almost always included in the sample metadata. HLA class I and class II types, where available, came from metadata supplied by the sample provider rather than from assay-based typing. Points the paper makes about the study in general: The quantity of clinical and demographic metadata differed by source and by participant and was supplied without curation.

Comments on this clone: The target of this receptor is not known. No much larger clonotype is one base removed from it; base qualities were not supplied.

Whole blood was collected in K2EDTA tubes by collaborating institutions according to the institutions' own protocols. Collaborator samples were shipped for TCRbeta analysis as frozen whole blood, isolated PBMCs, or DNA extracted from either sample type. The CDR3 starts with the cysteine, ends with the phenylalanine, and has 13 residues. The entry retains the CDR3 DNA only, 39 bases that are in frame from base 1. CDR1 is given as SGHTA and CDR2 as FQGNSA, both from the germline V gene. V loses 9 bases, J loses 3 bases, and the germline ends lie 14 bases apart. The immunoSEQ Assay, a bias-controlled multiplex PCR, was used to amplify TCRbeta CDR3 regions from genomic DNA. For the original study's pipeline: Within the assay, amplification of reference gene primers was used to estimate how many nucleated cells each sample contained. To quantify the absolute abundance of each unique TCRbeta CDR3 rearrangement, sequence reads were collapsed and filtered. For each sample, productive Simpson clonality was calculated by taking the square root of Simpson's diversity index across productive rearrangements. The immuneACCESS repertoire file appears here via TCRdb, limited to in-frame rearrangements. These files lack a portion of the clones; in checked studies, under half of the deficit traces to unresolved V genes, and the cause of the others is not known. Clone size and V and J calls were adopted from that table, with D and trimming inferred from the DNA. The sample table holds about 320,000 clones, of which 75% to 85% were seen once. The biggest ten clones account for approximately 7.9% of the sample.

Recombination joined TRBV7-2 with TRBJ1-1, with the D gene not confidently named. The sequencing sample was made of peripheral blood. This clonotype was sampled from a human donor in a cohort sampled during active COVID-19. The nucleotide sequence reads TGTGCCAGAGAGGCATTTGGAGACACTGAAGCTTTCTTT. This yields the protein CAREAFGDTEAFF.